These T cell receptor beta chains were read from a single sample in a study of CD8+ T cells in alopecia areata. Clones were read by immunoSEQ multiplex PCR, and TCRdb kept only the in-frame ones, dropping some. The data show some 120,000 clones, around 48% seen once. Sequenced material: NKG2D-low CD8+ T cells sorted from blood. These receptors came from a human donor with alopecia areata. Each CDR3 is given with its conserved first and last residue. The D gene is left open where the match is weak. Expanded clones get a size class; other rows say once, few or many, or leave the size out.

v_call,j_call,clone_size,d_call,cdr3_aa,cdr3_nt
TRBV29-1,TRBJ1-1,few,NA,CSVSQNTEAFF,TGCAGCGTTAGCCAGAACACTGAAGCTTTCTTT
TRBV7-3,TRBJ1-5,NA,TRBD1,CASSFTVRDRGLDQPQHF,TGTGCCAGCAGCTTCACGGTCCGGGACAGGGGACTGGATCAGCCCCAGCATTTT
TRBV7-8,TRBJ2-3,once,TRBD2,CASRKARELGTDTQYF,TGTGCCAGCAGAAAGGCGCGGGAGCTCGGCACAGATACGCAGTATTTT
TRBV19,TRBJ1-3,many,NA,CAMNRKNF,TGTGCCATGAACAGGAAAAATTTT
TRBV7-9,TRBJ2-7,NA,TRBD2,CASSPRTSYEQYF,TGTGCCAGCAGCCCCAGGACTAGCTACGAGCAGTACTTC
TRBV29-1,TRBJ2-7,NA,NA,CSVVMELNYEQYF,TGCAGCGTTGTTATGGAGCTAAACTACGAGCAGTACTTC
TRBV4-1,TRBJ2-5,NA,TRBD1,CASSRRQGWQETQYF,TGCGCCAGCAGCCGAAGACAGGGATGGCAAGAGACCCAGTACTTC
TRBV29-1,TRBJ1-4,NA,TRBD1,CSASDRGSSEKLFF,TGCAGCGCCTCGGACAGGGGGTCCTCTGAAAAACTGTTTTTT
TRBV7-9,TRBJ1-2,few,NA,CASSRDTAHYGYTF,TGTGCCAGCAGCAGAGATACAGCGCACTATGGCTACACCTTC
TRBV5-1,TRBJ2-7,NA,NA,CASSLTHEQYF,TGCGCCAGCAGCTTGACCCACGAGCAGTACTTC
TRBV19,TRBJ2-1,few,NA,CASSMSQSNEQFF,TGTGCCAGTAGTATGTCCCAGTCGAATGAGCAGTTCTTC
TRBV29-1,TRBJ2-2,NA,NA,CSVESSGLTGELFF,TGCAGCGTTGAATCCTCGGGATTAACCGGGGAGCTGTTTTTT
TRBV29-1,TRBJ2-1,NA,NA,CSVGTNLYNEQFF,TGCAGCGTCGGGACAAACCTCTACAATGAGCAGTTCTTC